These 10 T cell receptor beta chains originate from one sample sequenced in a study of cytomegalovirus exposure and HLA in healthy donors. Generated by immunoSEQ multiplex PCR, the TCRdb table keeps only in-frame clones and is missing some. Of about 130,000 clones listed, about 90% are singletons. The sequencing sample was made of PBMCs. Every receptor here comes from a young man in good health and CMV-seronegative.

V and J are TRBV13 and TRBJ2-2; D gene unclear. This CDR3 is built from 12 residues. CDR1 and CDR2 (germline): PRHDT, FYEKMQ (reference sequence). V lost 1 base to trimming and J lost 6 bases, with 3 bases between them. The CDR3 DNA follows: TGTGCCAGCAGCTTAGTCGCCGGGGAGCTGTTTTTT. Protein product: CASSLVAGELFF.

The chain uses TRBV7-2 and TRBJ2-3, with 7 bases fitting TRBD1. Trimming cost V 3 bases and J 5 bases; bases outside gene matches: 5. The CDR3 is 14 residues long. The V gene's germline CDR1 is SGHTA and CDR2 FQGNSA. Written as DNA, the CDR3 is TGTGCCAGCAGCTTCCGCCAGGGGGTAGATACGCAGTATTTT. This gives the protein CASSFRQGVDTQYF.

V is TRBV15 and J is TRBJ1-3, with D unresolved. The CDR3 is 15 amino acids. Germline assignment: CDR1 LNHNV and CDR2 YYDKDF (reference sequence). V lost 8 bases to trimming and J lost 0 bases, with 14 bases between them. CDR3 residues: CATAEDSGSGNTIYF. The CDR3 coding sequence is TGTGCCACCGCCGAAGACTCCGGCTCTGGAAACACCATATATTTT.

This rearrangement joins TRBV5-1 to TRBJ2-7, with a possible D match to TRBD1 (5 bases). The CDR3 length is 14 residues. CDR1 is SGHRS, CDR2 YFSETQ, per germline. With 3 bases removed from V and 6 bases from J, the gap between germline ends came to 16 bases. CDR3 nucleotide sequence: TGCGCCAGCAGCTCCGCCAGGGAAACGGGCGAGCAGTACTTC. This encodes CASSSARETGEQYF. The entire variable domain, with the rest obtained from reference TRBV5-1 and TRBJ2-7, is as follows: KAGVTQTPRYLIKTRGQQVTLSCSPISGHRSVSWYQQTPGQGLQFLFEYFSETQRNKGNFPGRFSGRQFSNSRSEMNVSTLELGDSALYLCASSSARETGEQYFGPGTRLTVT.

The chain recombines TRBV10-3 with TRBJ2-2; TRBD2 agrees at 7 bases. Trimming at V came to 7 bases and at J to 8 bases, leaving 10 bases not matched to a gene. Germline-derived CDR1 and CDR2 are ENHRY and SYGVKD. This CDR3 spans 14 amino acids. The CDR3 here is CAITARLAEGELFF. The CDR3 region has the DNA TGTGCCATCACCGCCCGACTAGCTGAGGGGGAGCTGTTTTTT.

The V call is TRBV28, the J call TRBJ1-5; 7 bases agree with TRBD1. CDR1 MDHEN and CDR2 SYDVKM come from the germline V gene. The CDR3 consists of 16 residues. V gave up 6 bases and J gave up 3 bases; unmatched junction bases: 11. The CDR3 DNA reads as TGTGCCAGCAGCCCGGGCCGACAGGGCTACAATCAGCCCCAGCATTTT. It is translated as CASSPGRQGYNQPQHF.

This rearrangement joins TRBV9 to TRBJ2-7; D ambiguous. CDR1 is SGDLS, CDR2 YYNGEE, per germline. V dropped 1 base and J dropped 1 base, with 12 bases sitting between them. CDR3 length: 15 residues. CDR3 in amino acids: CASSVFTGPSYEQYF. In nucleotides, the CDR3 is TGTGCCAGCAGCGTATTTACTGGGCCTTCCTACGAGCAGTACTTC.

V and J are TRBV7-9 and TRBJ2-2; TRBD1 matches 7 bases. J lost 0 bases, V lost 1 base, and 8 bases had no gene match. The CDR3 length is 18 residues. Looked up from germline, CDR1 is SEHNR and CDR2 is FQNEAQ (reference sequence). DNA of the CDR3: TGTGCCAGCAGCTTAGGTCAGACAGGGAGTACGAACACCGGGGAGCTGTTTTTT. Its protein product is CASSLGQTGSTNTGELFF.

This clone has a single count. The gene calls are TRBV19 and TRBJ2-3; 9 positions match TRBD2. CDR1 is LNHDA, CDR2 SQIVND, per germline (reference sequence). The CDR3 sequence is 16 residues long. The J segment lost 10 bases and the V segment lost 7 bases, leaving 18 bases of the junction unmatched. CDR3 sequence reads: CASTPGGGGVLGAQYF. In nucleotides, the CDR3 is TGTGCCAGTACCCCCGGCGGCGGGGGGGTCTTAGGCGCGCAGTATTTT. Complete variable domain (other parts from reference TRBV19 and TRBJ2-3): DGGITQSPKYLFRKEGQNVTLSCEQNLNHDAMYWYRQDPGQGLRLIYYSQIVNDFQKGDIAEGYSVSREKKESFPLTVTSAQKNPTAFYLCASTPGGGGVLGAQYFGPGTRLTVL.

This rearrangement joins TRBV14 to TRBJ2-1; D possibly corresponds to TRBD2 (7 bases). The CDR3 runs to 17 residues. V was shortened by 0 bases and J by 5 bases, with 17 bases between the two germline ends. Per the germline V gene, CDR1 is SGHDN and CDR2 is FVKESK. In DNA form, the CDR3 reads TGTGCCAGCAGCCAAGACTATCGGGGGGCCCCCAACAATGAGCAGTTCTTC. As protein: CASSQDYRGAPNNEQFF.